This paragraph reports one TCR beta chain. This record belongs to a study of blood T cell repertoires in COVID-19. Study-wide context: COVID-19 samples, acute and convalescent, were from the United States, Italy and Spain.

The V and J ends lost 0 bases and 4 bases, in that order; junction bases with no gene match: 7. The germline V gene has CDR1 LGHDT and CDR2 YNNKEL (reference sequence). The CDR3 is 16 amino acids. This table comes from immunoSEQ multiplex PCR, and its TCRdb copy is limited to in-frame clones, with some not included. The sample holds fewer than 150,000 clones, 84% seen once. The receptor was isolated from a human donor in a cohort sampled during active COVID-19. The chain has TRBV3-1 (or the pseudogene TRBV3-2) and TRBJ2-5; 8 positions match TRBD2. Sequences were obtained from peripheral blood. The DNA of the CDR3 is TGTGCCAGCAGCCAAGATTTCGGGGGGGCGGGAGAGACCCAGTACTTC. Its protein is CASSQDFGGAGETQYF.